The subject of this entry is one T cell receptor (beta chain). Its antigen specificity is not known. Within one base of it there is no much larger clone, and no base qualities were kept. High-throughput TCR beta sequencing profiled peripheral blood CD8+ and CD4+ T cells from healthy donors, Susac syndrome patients and multiple sclerosis patients. The multiple sclerosis controls were treatment-naive patients whose relapsing-remitting disease, either stable or active, fulfilled the revised McDonald criteria. Bulk CD8+ and CD4+ T cells were purified magnetically by negative isolation, whereas CD8+ TEMRA cells were enriched by FACS. Blood was drawn into EDTA tubes, processed within 24 hours, and PBMCs were isolated by density gradient centrifugation. PBMCs intended for TCR sequencing were cryopreserved in liquid nitrogen and thawed later in a water bath at 37 degrees C. The sorted or isolated CD4+, CD8+ and CD8+ TEMRA cells reached a purity of at least 90%.

Reading from cysteine to phenylalanine, the CDR3 counts 15 amino acids. Only CDR3 DNA remains: 45 bases, in frame from the first base. Via the germline V gene, CDR1 is MNHEY and CDR2 SVGAGI. Trimming removed 0 bases from V and 5 bases from J, leaving 13 bases between the germline ends. RNA was extracted using the RNeasy kit, and roughly 0.5 to 1 microgram was reverse transcribed with random hexamers. The immunoSEQ multiplex PCR assay, which covers 54 Vbeta and 13 Jbeta segments, was used to amplify TCR beta CDR3 regions. PCR amplification bias was corrected using a synthetic template baseline for primer optimization and computational correction. Per the original workflow: Reads were annotated to V, D and J genes according to IMGT and were analyzed with immunoSEQ Analyzer, with only productive sequences retained. To calculate clonality, Shannon entropy was normalized by log2 of the number of productive unique sequences and then subtracted from one. For each patient and control, public and private clones were evaluated within the 100 most prevalent clones. Susac-specific clones were defined as absent from healthy and MS cohorts, some 1,000 published viral clones and other ImmuneACCESS disease sequences. In TCRdb, the public reads were trimmed at Q25 with fastp and aligned with MiXCR, with productive beta chains retained. Every CDR3 protein is listed once, alongside the most common genes and DNA of its rows. TCRdb, rather than the study authors, made the V and J calls. The sample data list tens of thousands of distinct CDR3 sequences, and approximately 94% of these were observed just once. The top ten clones comprise 0.35% to 0.4% of the sample.

The sample belongs to a study of CD8 T cells in Susac syndrome (dated by TCRdb to about 2019). In terms of the full investigation: Repertoire sequencing was used to test whether CD8+ T cell activation and differentiation in Susac syndrome was antigen driven. The study compared CD8+ T cell repertoire clonality among over ten healthy donors, roughly 14 Susac syndrome patients and 15 multiple sclerosis patients. Study-level results and caveats: The number of individuals in the TCR sequencing and HLA analysis was recognized as being relatively small.

The sequence was collected from a human donor with multiple sclerosis. Recombination joined TRBV6-5 with TRBJ1-1; the D region possibly corresponds to TRBD1 (5 bases align). The sample was CD8+ T cells from PBMCs. The DNA sequence reads TGTGCCAGCAGTTACTCGAGAGGGTGGGGGACTGAAGCTTTCTTT. It codes for CASSYSRGWGTEAFF.